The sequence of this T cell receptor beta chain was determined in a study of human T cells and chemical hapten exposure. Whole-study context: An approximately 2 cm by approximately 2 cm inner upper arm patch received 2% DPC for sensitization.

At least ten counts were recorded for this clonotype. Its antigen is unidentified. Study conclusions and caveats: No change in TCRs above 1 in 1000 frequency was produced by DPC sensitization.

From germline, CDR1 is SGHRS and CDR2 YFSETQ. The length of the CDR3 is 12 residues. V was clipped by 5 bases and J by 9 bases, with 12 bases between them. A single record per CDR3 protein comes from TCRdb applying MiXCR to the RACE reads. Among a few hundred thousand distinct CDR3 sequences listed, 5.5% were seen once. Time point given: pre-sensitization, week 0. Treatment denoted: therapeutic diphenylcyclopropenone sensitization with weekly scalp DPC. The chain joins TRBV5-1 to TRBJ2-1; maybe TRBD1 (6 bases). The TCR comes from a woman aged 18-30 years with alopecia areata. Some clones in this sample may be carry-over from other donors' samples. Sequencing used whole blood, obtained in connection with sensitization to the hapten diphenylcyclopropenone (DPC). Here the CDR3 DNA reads TGCGCCAGCAGTCGTAGCAGGGGTGAGCAGTTCTTC. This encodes CASSRSRGEQFF.